These 10 T cell receptor beta chains were sequenced from one sample in a study of PD-1 blockade in classical Hodgkin lymphoma. Method: immunoSEQ multiplex PCR; TCRdb's copy keeps in-frame clones and lacks some. The data hold some 26,000 clones, with roughly 76% observed a single time. Indicated time point: cycle 4 day 1 (C4D1), after six to seven weeks of nivolumab. Every patient experienced relapse after autologous stem cell transplantation, and brentuximab vedotin exposure varied. Starting with thawed PBMCs, CD4+ T cells were purified by magnetic negative selection. Specimen: CD4+ T cells from blood, collected before the fourth cycle of nivolumab. The receptor source for this set is a human donor with classical Hodgkin lymphoma.

This clone was seen only a few times. This rearrangement joins TRBV5-1 to TRBJ2-5, with 9 bases lining up with TRBD1. Germline CDR1 and CDR2: SGHRS and YFSETQ. The CDR3 is made up of 14 amino acids. J lost 0 bases, V lost 4 bases, and 1 base had no gene match. The CDR3 coding sequence is TGCGCCAGCAGCCGGGACAGGGACCAAGAGACCCAGTACTTC. It specifies CASSRDRDQETQYF. The variable domain in full, completed from reference TRBV5-1 and TRBJ2-5, reads KAGVTQTPRYLIKTRGQQVTLSCSPISGHRSVSWYQQTPGQGLQFLFEYFSETQRNKGNFPGRFSGRQFSNSRSEMNVSTLELGDSALYLCASSRDRDQETQYFGPGTRLLVL.

This clone was seen only once. J is TRBJ1-5 and V is TRBV19; TRBD1 agrees at 9 bases. Germline V gives CDR1 LNHDA, CDR2 SQIVND (reference sequence). J lost 4 bases, V lost 6 bases, and 10 bases had no gene match. The CDR3 loop spans 16 amino acids. CDR3 residues: CASSLAGGTGNQPQHF. CDR3 coding DNA: TGTGCCAGTAGCTTGGCCGGGGGGACAGGGAATCAGCCCCAGCATTTT.

The rearrangement links TRBV4-2 to TRBJ2-5; 13 positions match TRBD2. Germline CDR1 LGHNA, CDR2 YNFKEQ. J was trimmed by 3 bases and V by 1 base; bases with no gene match: 8. This CDR3 spans 18 amino acids. The DNA of the CDR3 is TGTGCCAGCAGCCAAGGGACTAGCGGGGGTTTAGGAGAAGAGACCCAGTACTTC. Translating it yields CASSQGTSGGLGEETQYF.

The gene calls are TRBV9 and TRBJ2-2; perhaps D is TRBD1 or TRBD2 (5 bases each). Trimming removed 0 bases at V and 3 bases at J, with 12 bases between. CDR3 length: 16 residues. The germline gives CDR1 SGDLS, CDR2 YYNGEE. CDR3: CASSVEGALDTGELFF. The CDR3 nucleotides read TGTGCCAGCAGCGTAGAAGGGGCACTAGACACCGGGGAGCTGTTTTTT. Full variable domain (missing parts from reference TRBV9 and TRBJ2-2): DSGVTQTPKHLITATGQRVTLRCSPRSGDLSVYWYQQSLDQGLQFLIQYYNGEERAKGNILERFSAQQFPDLHSELNLSSLELGDSALYFCASSVEGALDTGELFFGEGSRLTVL.

This sequence joins TRBV10-3 and TRBJ2-5, with D tentatively TRBD2 (6 bases). The germline V gene encodes CDR1 ENHRY and CDR2 SYGVKD. The CDR3 has 15 residues. Trimming removed 6 bases from V and 0 bases from J, with 14 bases in between. CDR3 sequence (DNA): TGTGCCATCAGCGACGGGAGAGCCAACCAAGAGACCCAGTACTTC. Amino acid sequence: CAISDGRANQETQYF.

V is TRBV7-9 and J is TRBJ2-4, with a possible D match to TRBD1 (5 bases). Germline assignment: CDR1 SEHNR and CDR2 FQNEAQ (reference sequence). The CDR3 is made up of 14 amino acids. Trimming pared 1 base from V and 7 bases from J, leaving 11 bases between. The CDR3 spells CASSLGGWKNIQYF. The CDR3 DNA reads as TGTGCCAGCAGCTTAGGGGGCTGGAAGAACATTCAGTACTTC.

This clone appeared a single time. The V and J genes are TRBV25-1 and TRBJ1-4; 7 bases line up with TRBD1. Germline CDR1 reads MGHDK; CDR2 reads SYGVNS. The V gene end was trimmed by 8 bases and the J gene end by 0 bases; junction bases not matched to a gene: 12. The CDR3 totals 17 residues. The CDR3: CASSGGPGQTTNEKLFF. In nucleotides, the CDR3 is TGTGCCAGCTCAGGGGGACCGGGACAGACAACTAATGAAAAACTGTTTTTT.

The chain couples TRBV29-1 to TRBJ1-3, with D tentatively TRBD1 (5 bases). This CDR3 has 12 residues. Between the trimmed V and J ends, which lost 2 bases and 8 bases, there was a span of 10 bases. The germline V gene encodes CDR1 SQVTM and CDR2 ANQGSEA. The CDR3, as DNA: TGCAGCGTTGAACAGGGAAGTGACACCATATATTTT. Protein: CSVEQGSDTIYF.

This clone was observed a few times. The chain has TRBV7-2 and TRBJ1-5; 8 nucleotides line up with TRBD1. The CDR3 has 14 amino acids. Germline CDR1 SGHTA, CDR2 FQGNSA. V trimming: 4 bases; J trimming: 6 bases; junction bases outside the gene matches: 5. This CDR3 reads CASSSTGGGQPQHF. Here the CDR3 DNA reads TGTGCCAGCAGCTCAACAGGGGGAGGTCAGCCCCAGCATTTT. The full variable domain, completed using reference TRBV7-2 and TRBJ1-5, is GAGVSQSPSNKVTEKGKDVELRCDPISGHTALYWYRQSLGQGLEFLIYFQGNSAPDKSGLPSDRFSAERTGGSVSTLTIQRTQQEDSAVYLCASSSTGGGQPQHFGDGTRLSIL.

Notes on this clone: The same CDR3 also results from other DNA sequences found in this sample. This chain connects TRBV5-1 to TRBJ1-2; D remains ambiguous. The CDR3 has 13 residues. V lost 1 base, J lost 0 bases, and 4 bases lay in between. Germline CDR1 SGHRS, CDR2 YFSETQ. CDR3 in amino acids: CASSLSTNYGYTF. CDR3 DNA sequence: TGCGCCAGCAGCTTGAGCACTAACTATGGCTACACCTTC.